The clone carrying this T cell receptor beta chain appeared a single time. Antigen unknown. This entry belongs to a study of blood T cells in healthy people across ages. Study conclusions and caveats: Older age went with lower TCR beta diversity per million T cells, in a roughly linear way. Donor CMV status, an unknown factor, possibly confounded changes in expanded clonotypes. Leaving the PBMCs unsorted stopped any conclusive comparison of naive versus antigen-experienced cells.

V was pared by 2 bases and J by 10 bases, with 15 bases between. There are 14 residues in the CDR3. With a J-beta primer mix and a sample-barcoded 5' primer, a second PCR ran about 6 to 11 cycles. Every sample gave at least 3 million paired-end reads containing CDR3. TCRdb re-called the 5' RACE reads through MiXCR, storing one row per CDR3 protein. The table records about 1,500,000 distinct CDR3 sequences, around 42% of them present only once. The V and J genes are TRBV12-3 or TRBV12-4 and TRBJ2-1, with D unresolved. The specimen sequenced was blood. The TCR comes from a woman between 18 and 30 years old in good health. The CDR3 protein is CASSLQGYGYEQFF. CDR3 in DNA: TGTGCCAGCAGTTTACAAGGGTATGGTTACGAGCAGTTCTTC.